These 25 T cell receptor beta chains were sequenced from one sample in a study of shared clonotypes between healthy human individuals (dated by TCRdb to about 2020). CD8 naive samples were CD45RO-negative cells positively selected for CCR7, giving a CD45RA+CCR7+ population that excluded TemRA cells. Receptor libraries were prepared by the immunoSEQ multiplex PCR assay. What TCRdb holds here is the immuneACCESS table cut down to in-frame rearrangements. Part of the clones is not present; checked against another copy, under half of the missing clones reflect an unresolved V gene, and the others are unexplained. The sample records about 820,000 clones, roughly 92% of which are singletons. The ten largest clones represent approximately 25% of the sample. What was sequenced was naive CD8+ T cells sorted from blood. The sample's cell subset or site label, decoded: CD45RA+CCR7+. All receptors come from a man aged 25 to 40 in good health.

The V gene is TRBV6-1, the J gene TRBJ1-5; D remains ambiguous. V lost 1 base, J lost 6 bases, and 10 bases lay in between. The CDR3 runs 14 residues. The germline V gene has CDR1 MNHNS and CDR2 SASEGT. CDR3 nucleotide sequence: TGTGCCAGCAGTGAAGGTCCGGAGACTCAGCCCCAGCATTTT. This codes for CASSEGPETQPQHF.

The V call is TRBV28, the J call TRBJ2-7, with a tentative D call TRBD1 (6 bases). The length of the CDR3 is 12 residues. V shed 11 bases and J shed 2 bases, with 13 bases lying between them. Germline CDR1 MDHEN, CDR2 SYDVKM. CDR3: CACRDTAYEQYF. CDR3 DNA sequence: TGTGCCTGTCGGGACACTGCCTACGAGCAGTACTTC.

In nucleotides, the CDR3 is TGTGCCAGCACCTCAACCGGGACACTCAGCTCCTACGAGCAGTACTTC. Protein product: CASTSTGTLSSYEQYF. The V call is TRBV7-9, the J call TRBJ2-7; the D gene is possibly TRBD1 (6 bases). From germline, CDR1 is SEHNR and CDR2 FQNEAQ (reference sequence). With 7 bases removed from V and 0 bases from J, the gap between germline ends came to 19 bases. CDR3 length: 16 residues.

In its sample, this clone was seen once. The CDR3 reads CASSPDTGVSTDTQYF. In DNA form, the CDR3 reads TGTGCCAGCAGCCCTGACACAGGGGTGAGCACAGATACGCAGTATTTT. J is TRBJ2-3 and V is TRBV7-9, with 7 positions matching TRBD1. Germline trimming cut 5 bases from V and 0 bases from J; bases unmatched to any gene: 8. CDR1 is SEHNR, CDR2 FQNEAQ, per germline (reference sequence). This CDR3 has 16 amino acids.

DNA for the CDR3: TGTGCCAGCAGCCCGGGACGGACCTTGGGAGAGCAGTACTTC. The encoded protein is CASSPGRTLGEQYF. The chain uses TRBV7-9 and TRBJ2-7; the D gene could be TRBD1 or TRBD2 (5 bases each). V lost 5 bases and J 7 bases, leaving 18 bases between the germline ends. There are 14 residues in the CDR3. Germline CDR1 is SEHNR and CDR2 is FQNEAQ (reference sequence). Full variable domain (remainder filled in from reference TRBV7-9 and TRBJ2-7): DTGVSQNPRHKITKRGQNVTFRCDPISEHNRLYWYRQTLGQGPEFLTYFQNEAQLEKSRLLSDRFSAERPKGSFSTLEIQRTEQGDSAMYLCASSPGRTLGEQYFGPGTRLTVT.

The chain couples TRBV10-3 to TRBJ1-2, with a weak D call TRBD1 (5 bases). The V end lost 3 bases, the J end lost 4 bases, and 15 bases lay between the germline ends. Germline V CDR1 and CDR2: ENHRY, SYGVKD. The CDR3 is 15 amino acids. The CDR3 nucleotides are TGTGCCATCAGTGATTGGGACGCAGGATCCTATGGCTACACCTTC. This sequence encodes CAISDWDAGSYGYTF.

This chain links TRBV9 with TRBJ2-4; maybe TRBD1 (6 bases). Trimming removed 3 bases from V and 3 bases from J, with 13 bases in between. From germline, CDR1 is SGDLS and CDR2 YYNGEE. The CDR3 extends over 15 amino acids. For the CDR3, the DNA is TGTGCCAGCAGCGAAGGGGGAAGAGGCAAAAACATTCAGTACTTC. Residues: CASSEGGRGKNIQYF.

This chain connects TRBV28 to TRBJ1-1, with unresolved D. The ends were cut back, 5 bases at V and 8 bases at J, with 12 bases in the middle. There are 12 residues in the CDR3. Per the germline V gene, CDR1 is MDHEN and CDR2 is SYDVKM. CDR3 loop: CASSRPGLEAFF. CDR3 in DNA: TGTGCCAGCAGTAGGCCGGGATTAGAAGCTTTCTTT.

The chain links TRBV19 to TRBJ2-7; TRBD1 might be the D (6 bases). The CDR3 extends over 15 amino acids. Trimming removed 4 bases at V and 0 bases at J, with 13 bases between. The germline V gene has CDR1 LNHDA and CDR2 SQIVND (reference sequence). DNA for the CDR3: TGTGCCAGTAGTAAGAGGGGGTCCCCCTCCTACGAGCAGTACTTC. Translated: CASSKRGSPSYEQYF.

V usage is TRBV5-8 and J usage is TRBJ2-1; 11 bases are a match to TRBD2. Germline-derived CDR1 and CDR2 are SGHTS and YDEGEE. Trimming at V came to 3 bases and at J to 4 bases, leaving 6 bases not matched to a gene. The CDR3 is 16 residues long. The CDR3 nucleotides read TGTGCCAGCAGCTCTCGGACTAGCGGGCTTTACAATGAGCAGTTCTTC. Its translation: CASSSRTSGLYNEQFF. Based on the CDR3 plus reference TRBV5-8 and TRBJ2-1, the full variable domain is EAGVTQSPTHLIKTRGQQATLRCSPISGHTSVYWYQQALGLGLQFLLWYDEGEERNRGNFPPRFSGRQFPNYSSELNVNALELEDSALYLCASSSRTSGLYNEQFFGPGTRLTVL.

This CDR3 reads CASSHGAGGVNEQFF. The CDR3 DNA reads as TGTGCCAGCAGCCACGGGGCGGGAGGGGTCAATGAGCAGTTCTTC. This rearrangement joins TRBV7-3 to TRBJ2-1, with 9 bases matching TRBD2. The CDR3 loop spans 15 amino acids. From germline, CDR1 is SGHTA and CDR2 FQGTGA. The V and J ends lost 5 bases and 6 bases, in that order; junction bases with no gene match: 8. The full variable domain, its missing parts supplied by reference TRBV7-3 and TRBJ2-1, is GAGVSQTPSNKVTEKGKYVELRCDPISGHTALYWYRQSLGQGPEFLIYFQGTGAADDSGLPNDRFFAVRPEGSVSTLKIQRTERGDSAVYLCASSHGAGGVNEQFFGPGTRLTVL.

Remarks on this clone: Other DNA sequences of this sample code for an identical CDR3. J is TRBJ2-7 and V is TRBV27; 11 bases line up with TRBD2. The CDR3 spans 14 residues. Per the germline V gene, CDR1 is MNHEY and CDR2 is SMNVEV (reference sequence). J lost 3 bases, V lost 6 bases, and 4 bases had no gene match. The CDR3 DNA reads TGTGCCAGCAGCCCGACTAGCGGGAACTACGAGCAGTACTTC. Its translation is CASSPTSGNYEQYF.

V gene TRBV5-1 combines with J gene TRBJ2-7; 9 nucleotides line up with TRBD1. Germline loops: CDR1 SGHRS, CDR2 YFSETQ. Trimming cost V 5 bases and J 1 base; bases outside gene matches: 4. CDR3 size: 14 residues. The CDR3 DNA follows: TGCGCCAGCAGGGACAGGGGAAGTTCCTACGAGCAGTACTTC. Residues: CASRDRGSSYEQYF.

Concerning this clone: This sample includes further DNA sequences coding for the same CDR3. This sequence joins TRBV20-1 and TRBJ2-7, with D perhaps matching TRBD2 (5 bases). Germline CDR1 and CDR2: DFQATT and SNEGSKA (reference sequence). The CDR3 length is 10 residues. Trimming took 6 bases from V and 3 from J, leaving 6 bases between them. The CDR3 DNA reads TGCAGTGCCCGGGACTACGAGCAGTACTTC. Its translation: CSARDYEQYF.

The V call is TRBV9, the J call TRBJ2-1; tentatively, D is TRBD1 (5 bases). V lost 2 bases and J 6 bases, leaving 6 bases between the germline ends. From germline, CDR1 is SGDLS and CDR2 YYNGEE. The CDR3 is 12 residues long. CDR3 in amino acids: CASSVQGNEQFF. CDR3 DNA sequence: TGTGCCAGCAGCGTGCAGGGCAATGAGCAGTTCTTC.

The chain is built from TRBV11-3 and TRBJ2-1, with D tentatively TRBD2 (6 bases). This CDR3 has 16 residues. Trimming took 5 bases from V and 5 from J, leaving 19 bases between them. Germline V gives CDR1 SGHNT, CDR2 YENEEA. The CDR3 spells CASSPVGGPLHNEQFF. The CDR3 DNA follows: TGTGCCAGCAGCCCGGTGGGAGGACCCCTCCACAATGAGCAGTTCTTC. Combining the CDR3 with reference TRBV11-3 and TRBJ2-1 gives the whole variable domain EAGVVQSPRYKIIEKKQPVAFWCNPISGHNTLYWYLQNLGQGPELLIRYENEEAVDDSQLPKDRFSAERLKGVDSTLKIQPAELGDSAVYLCASSPVGGPLHNEQFFGPGTRLTVL.

For the CDR3, the DNA is TGTGCCAGCAGCATGGGGACAGCGAGTCACCAAGAGACCCAGTACTTC. It encodes CASSMGTASHQETQYF. This chain connects TRBV5-8 to TRBJ2-5; 7 bases match TRBD1. Trimming removed 4 bases from V and 0 bases from J; junction bases left unmatched: 9. The CDR3 consists of 16 residues. Germline values: CDR1 SGHTS, CDR2 YDEGEE.

V and J are TRBV9 and TRBJ2-2; D uncertain. This CDR3 is 12 amino acids long. The V end lost 1 base, the J end lost 5 bases, and 3 bases lay between the germline ends. Germline CDR1 and CDR2: SGDLS and YYNGEE. In DNA, the CDR3 is TGTGCCAGCAGCGTACCGACCGGGGAGCTGTTTTTT. It yields the protein CASSVPTGELFF.

V gene TRBV5-5 combines with J gene TRBJ2-5; 9 positions match TRBD1. The CDR3 is 18 amino acids. Germline V gene lookup returns CDR1 SGHKS and CDR2 YYEKEE (reference sequence). V was pared by 6 bases and J by 4 bases, with 19 bases of the junction left unmatched. CDR3 residues: CASTLGFRTGARGETQYF. The CDR3 DNA reads as TGTGCCAGCACCCTGGGATTCCGGACAGGGGCGAGGGGAGAGACCCAGTACTTC. Full variable domain (missing parts from reference TRBV5-5 and TRBJ2-5): DAGVTQSPTHLIKTRGQQVTLRCSPISGHKSVSWYQQVLGQGPQFIFQYYEKEERGRGNFPDRFSARQFPNYSSELNVNALLLGDSALYLCASTLGFRTGARGETQYFGPGTRLLVL.

The chain uses TRBV28 and TRBJ2-2; TRBD1 matches 7 bases. Trimming cost V 3 bases and J 9 bases; bases outside gene matches: 13. The CDR3 runs 16 residues. Per germline, CDR1 MDHEN and CDR2 SYDVKM. The CDR3 region has the DNA TGTGCCAGCAGTTTCCCCGGACAGGAACCAAACCGGGAGCTGTTTTTT. Protein product: CASSFPGQEPNRELFF.

The chain carries TRBV5-1 and TRBJ2-1; TRBD1 might be the D (6 bases). In germline, CDR1 is SGHRS, CDR2 YFSETQ. CDR3 length: 13 residues. Trimming took off 5 bases at V and 9 bases at J, with 15 bases between the two ends. CDR3 sequence: CASRQITGFEQFF. CDR3 coding DNA: TGCGCCAGCAGGCAAATCACAGGGTTTGAGCAGTTCTTC.

The chain links TRBV6-6 to TRBJ1-5; D is unresolved. The CDR3 has 16 residues. The germline gives CDR1 MNHNY, CDR2 SVGAGI (reference sequence). V dropped 1 base and J dropped 0 bases, with 10 bases sitting between them. The CDR3 DNA is TGTGCCAGCAGTTACTTTGGAACAGCTAGCAATCAGCCCCAGCATTTT. Translated: CASSYFGTASNQPQHF.

The V call is TRBV7-9, the J call TRBJ2-7; the D gene could be TRBD1 or TRBD2 (6 bases each). The germline V gene encodes CDR1 SEHNR and CDR2 FQNEAQ (reference sequence). Trimming removed 2 bases from V and 6 bases from J, with 14 bases in between. This CDR3 comprises 14 residues. CDR3 DNA: TGTGCCAGCAGCTTAACCTCTCGGGGGCTCGAGCAGTACTTC. This encodes CASSLTSRGLEQYF.

This chain joins TRBV29-1 and TRBJ1-1, with D possibly being TRBD1 (5 bases). The CDR3 is made up of 13 amino acids. Germline V gene data show CDR1 as SQVTM and CDR2 as ANQGSEA. V gave up 4 bases and J gave up 4 bases, with 13 bases separating them. The CDR3 DNA sequence: TGCAGCGTTGTAAAGGGGATAGGCACTGAAGCTTTCTTT. It yields the protein CSVVKGIGTEAFF.

This chain connects TRBV10-3 to TRBJ2-7; perhaps TRBD2 as D (6 bases). The V end was cut by 10 bases, the J end by 0 bases, with 13 bases between. The CDR3 loop spans 13 amino acids. The germline CDR1 and CDR2 sequences are ENHRY and SYGVKD. This chain's CDR3 is CATKDGSSYEQYF. The CDR3 DNA is TGTGCCACCAAAGACGGGAGCTCCTACGAGCAGTACTTC.